The 2 T cell receptor beta chains below were found in one sample sequenced in a study of cytomegalovirus exposure and HLA in healthy donors. The PCR employed 60 Vbeta primers together with 13 Jbeta primers. The data were produced by immunoSEQ multiplex PCR, yet TCRdb's version contains in-frame clones alone and is incomplete. The sample shows 150,000 or so clones, 70% to 85% of them seen only once. The sequencing input was PBMCs. The receptors were sampled from a woman aged 25 to 39 in good health and CMV-seronegative.

The rearrangement joins TRBV6-5 to TRBJ2-7; D is perhaps TRBD1 (5 bases). The V gene's germline CDR1 is MNHEY and CDR2 SVGAGI. Trimming left V 2 bases short and J 1 base short, with 15 bases between. CDR3 length: 16 residues. The CDR3 sequence: CASSYRVRAISYEQYF. The CDR3 DNA reads as TGTGCCAGCAGTTACAGGGTCAGGGCTATATCCTACGAGCAGTACTTC.

The rearrangement joins TRBV9 to TRBJ2-7, with D perhaps matching TRBD2 (7 bases). V was pared by 3 bases and J by 5 bases, with 15 bases between. CDR3 size: 14 residues. Germline V gene lookup returns CDR1 SGDLS and CDR2 YYNGEE. CDR3 sequence: CASSANLGGHEQYF. CDR3 DNA: TGTGCCAGCAGCGCTAACCTGGGGGGGCACGAGCAGTACTTC.